This T cell receptor (beta chain) is drawn from a study of spatial heterogeneity in lung cancer. The time point denotes: sample taken at primary tumor resection. This clonotype was found many times. No antigen is known for it. V lost 6 bases and J lost 7; bases outside the gene matches: 13. The CDR3 has 15 residues. The germline V gene has CDR1 MDHEN and CDR2 SYDVKM. TCRdb fed the 5' RACE reads into MiXCR, producing one record per CDR3 protein. Found here are around 9,800 distinct CDR3 sequences, 7.5% to 9% of them singletons; the top ten hold around 22%. Study results and caveats: Numbers of ubiquitous and regional expanded TCRs tracked ubiquitous and regional nonsynonymous mutation counts, respectively. Expanded intratumoral alpha and beta TCR counts tracked tumor mutation counts.

The input for sequencing was lung tumor tissue, taken at surgery. The chain uses TRBV28 and TRBJ1-2; TRBD1 agrees at 8 bases. The receptor's source is a female donor with early-stage non-small cell lung cancer. The CDR3: CASRKGQGVPSGYTF. CDR3 DNA: TGTGCCAGCAGGAAAGGACAGGGTGTGCCGTCTGGCTACACCTTC.